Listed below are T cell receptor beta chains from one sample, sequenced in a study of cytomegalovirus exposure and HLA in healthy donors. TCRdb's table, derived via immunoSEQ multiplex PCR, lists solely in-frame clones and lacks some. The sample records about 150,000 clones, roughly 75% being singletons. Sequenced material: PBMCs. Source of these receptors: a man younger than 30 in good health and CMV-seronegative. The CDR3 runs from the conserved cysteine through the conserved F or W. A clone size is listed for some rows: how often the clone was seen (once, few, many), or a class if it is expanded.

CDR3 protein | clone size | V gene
CASSLEYSNQPQHF | NA | TRBV28
CASSWAGTVNGYTF | NA | TRBV5-8
CASSLGHGQGTDTQYF | few | TRBV5-1
CASSWRTRGVNTEAFF | NA | TRBV28
CASSFWTSDEQYF | NA | TRBV7-9
CASSGGTGGGYSNQPQHF | NA | TRBV2
CASSVEGAHPYNEQFF | NA | TRBV5-1
CASSSNGYRSPYEQYF | NA | TRBV5-1
CASSRGTGDEEQYF | NA | TRBV9
CASSFAEGSPYEQYF | NA | TRBV27
CASRSGGGYEQYF | NA | TRBV18
CASSDSTGSVYGYTF | once | TRBV9
CASSVLTSEQFF | NA | TRBV9
CASSLDRGKTGELFF | once | TRBV11-2
CASSPRGRNNEQFF | NA | TRBV7-9
CASSPAGGPIYEQYF | few | TRBV11-2
CASSLSRGSNEKLFF | NA | TRBV27
CASTGTSGGLEQYF | NA | TRBV6-6
CASSFTSGRYNEQFF | NA | TRBV13
CASSKGGRAHEQYF | NA | TRBV21-1
CASSSLSRLAGEETQYF | few | TRBV7-7
CASSPVAGGSPDGYNEQFF | NA | TRBV18
CASSLGRRQETQYF | NA | TRBV7-8
CASSLGGDRAQGEQYF | NA | TRBV7-2
CASSRTSGIYAYEQYF | NA | TRBV19